The subject of this entry is one TCR beta chain. Its cognate antigen has yet to be identified. No much larger clone exists at a distance of one base, and base qualities are not known. TRB sequencing used genomic DNA with the immunoSEQ assay at survey resolution or the hsTCRB kit. Regarding the original processing steps: Initial read processing used immunoSEQ software, and repertoire analyses used the LymphoSeq R package. For each TRB dataset, clonality was calculated as 1 minus normalized Shannon entropy, and the Gini coefficient was computed as well. Phenotypes of unsorted samples were inferred by mapping TRB sequences from sorted subsets of the recipient or donor onto unsorted samples of the same recipient. Not all clones reach the TCRdb copy of this immuneACCESS table, which keeps in-frame sequences only. Checked studies attribute under half of the gap to unresolved V genes and leave the rest unexplained. The DNA was the basis for D and trimming; V, J and clone size are from that table. For this sample, about 5,400 clones are listed, none of them singletons. Jointly, the top ten make up roughly 25% of the sample.

The data originate from a study of T cells after posttransplantation cyclophosphamide (dated by TCRdb to about 2016). Background on the whole study: Using TRB sequencing, the study followed how the T cell repertoire reconstituted after myeloablative bone marrow transplantation in which posttransplantation cyclophosphamide served as GVHD prophylaxis. TRA and TRB clonality were tightly correlated in several samples, so subsequent TCR analyses focused on TRB only. Antigen receptor sequencing covered samples from roughly 35 PTCy-treated patients and 16 of their related bone marrow donors. Blood from all 35 or so PTCy patients with 1-year posttransplant specimens was subjected to TRB sequencing. In 3 patients, TRB sequencing was also performed on up to about 3 more blood samples taken 2 to 5.2 years after transplant, and in 4 patients, pretransplant blood was also TRB-sequenced. Public TRB sequences were compared against a database of over 3,000 sequences linked to responses to pathogens, tumor antigens, self-antigens and alloantigens.

The study at large found these results: The TRB repertoires of T cells infiltrating skin or GI tract showed only limited overlap with the TRB repertoires of T cells in blood. Donor-recipient similarity was low at 1-2 months but increased during the first year, and donor CD8+ memory clones often dominated later blood repertoires. Across 45 or so patients, TRB clonality was highly associated with recipient CMV seropositivity and CMV reactivation, and PTCy diversity was similar to diversity in CNI/methotrexate controls.

The CDR3 measures 16 amino acids from cysteine to phenylalanine. Solely the CDR3 DNA is kept, with 48 bases framed from the first base. Taken from the germline V gene (reference sequence), the CDR1 and CDR2 loops are SEHNR and FQNEAQ. Taken with the paper, the label for treatment or condition translates to: high-dose cyclophosphamide on days +3 and +4 as single-agent GVHD prophylaxis. Patients in the PTCy group got busulfan and fludarabine conditioning, a marrow graft from a related or unrelated donor, and cyclophosphamide on days +3 and +4. PTCy-treated patients came from a prospective multi-institutional clinical trial. Mononuclear cells from peripheral blood and bone marrow were separated by Ficoll-Hypaque density centrifugation and then cryopreserved.

The chain uses TRBV7-9 and TRBJ2-5; the D gene is unclear. The tail of the sequence fits TRBJ2-7 better, so the J call may be wrong. The sample here was PBMCs, taken around 390 days after allogeneic stem cell transplant with posttransplant cyclophosphamide. This sequence originates from a male patient aged 60 to 75 who received an allogeneic stem cell transplant from a related donor, was CMV-positive, and had acute GVHD only. Following transplantation, T cells from the graft donor may be among those present. DNA sequence: TGTGCCAGCAGCCCACTTGATGACGGTATCAACTACGAGCAGTACTTC. It translates as CASSPLDDGINYEQYF.